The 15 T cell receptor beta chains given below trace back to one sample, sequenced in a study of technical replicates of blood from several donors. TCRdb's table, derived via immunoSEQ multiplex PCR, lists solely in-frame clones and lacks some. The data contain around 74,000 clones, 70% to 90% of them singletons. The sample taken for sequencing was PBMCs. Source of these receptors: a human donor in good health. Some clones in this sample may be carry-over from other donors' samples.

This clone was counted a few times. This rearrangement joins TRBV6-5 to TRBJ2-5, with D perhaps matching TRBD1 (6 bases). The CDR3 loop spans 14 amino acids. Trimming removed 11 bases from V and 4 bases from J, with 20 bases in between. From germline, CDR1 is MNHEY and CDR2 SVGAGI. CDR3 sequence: CAARAPGARETQYF. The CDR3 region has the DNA TGTGCCGCCCGCGCGCCAGGGGCTCGAGAGACCCAGTACTTC.

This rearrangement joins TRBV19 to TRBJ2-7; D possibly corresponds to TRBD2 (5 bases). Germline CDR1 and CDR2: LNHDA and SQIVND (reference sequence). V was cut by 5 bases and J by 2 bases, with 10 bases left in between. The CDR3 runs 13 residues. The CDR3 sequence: CASSVSVPYEQYF. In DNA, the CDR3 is TGTGCCAGTAGTGTTAGCGTACCCTACGAGCAGTACTTC.

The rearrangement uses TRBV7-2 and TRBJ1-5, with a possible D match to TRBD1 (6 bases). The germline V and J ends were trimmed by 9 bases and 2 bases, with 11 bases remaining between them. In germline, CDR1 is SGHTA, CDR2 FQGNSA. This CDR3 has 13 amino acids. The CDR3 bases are TGTGCCAGTAGACAGGTCCGCAATCAGCCCCAGCATTTT. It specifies CASRQVRNQPQHF. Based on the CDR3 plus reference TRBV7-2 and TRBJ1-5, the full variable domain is GAGVSQSPSNKVTEKGKDVELRCDPISGHTALYWYRQSLGQGLEFLIYFQGNSAPDKSGLPSDRFSAERTGGSVSTLTIQRTQQEDSAVYLCASRQVRNQPQHFGDGTRLSIL.

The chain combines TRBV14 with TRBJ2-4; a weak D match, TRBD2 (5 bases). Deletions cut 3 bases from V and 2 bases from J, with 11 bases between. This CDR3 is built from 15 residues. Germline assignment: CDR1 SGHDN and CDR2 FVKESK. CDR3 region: CASSHGGFTKNIQYF. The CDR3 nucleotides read TGTGCCAGCAGCCATGGCGGGTTTACCAAAAACATTCAGTACTTC. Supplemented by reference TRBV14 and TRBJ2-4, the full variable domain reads EAGVTQFPSHSVIEKGQTVTLRCDPISGHDNLYWYRRVMGKEIKFLLHFVKESKQDESGMPNNRFLAERTGGTYSTLKVQPAELEDSGVYFCASSHGGFTKNIQYFGAGTRLSVL.

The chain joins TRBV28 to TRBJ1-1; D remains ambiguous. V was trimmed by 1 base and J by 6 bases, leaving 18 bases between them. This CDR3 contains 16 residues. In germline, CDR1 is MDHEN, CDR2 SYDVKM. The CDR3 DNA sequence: TGTGCCAGCAGTTTATCCGGGTATGCGGGGAGCCCTGAAGCTTTCTTT. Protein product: CASSLSGYAGSPEAFF.

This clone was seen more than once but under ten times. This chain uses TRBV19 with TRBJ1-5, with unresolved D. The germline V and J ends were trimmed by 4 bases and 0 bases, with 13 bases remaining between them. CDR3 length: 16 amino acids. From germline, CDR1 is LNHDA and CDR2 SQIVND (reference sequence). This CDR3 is CASSRTPGNSNQPQHF. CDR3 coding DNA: TGTGCCAGTAGTAGAACCCCGGGGAATAGCAATCAGCCCCAGCATTTT. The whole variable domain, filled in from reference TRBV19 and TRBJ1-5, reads DGGITQSPKYLFRKEGQNVTLSCEQNLNHDAMYWYRQDPGQGLRLIYYSQIVNDFQKGDIAEGYSVSREKKESFPLTVTSAQKNPTAFYLCASSRTPGNSNQPQHFGDGTRLSIL.

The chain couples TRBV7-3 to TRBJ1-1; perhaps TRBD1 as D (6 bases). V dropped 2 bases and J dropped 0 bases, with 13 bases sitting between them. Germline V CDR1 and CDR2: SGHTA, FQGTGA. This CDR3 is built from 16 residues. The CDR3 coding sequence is TGTGCCAGCAGCTTAGCACCGGGACATATGAACACTGAAGCTTTCTTT. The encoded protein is CASSLAPGHMNTEAFF.

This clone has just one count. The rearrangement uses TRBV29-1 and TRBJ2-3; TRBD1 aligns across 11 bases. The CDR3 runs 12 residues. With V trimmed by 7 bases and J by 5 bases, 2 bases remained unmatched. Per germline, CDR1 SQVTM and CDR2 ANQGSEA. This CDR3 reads CSGGQGEDTQYF. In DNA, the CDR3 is TGCAGCGGGGGACAGGGGGAAGATACGCAGTATTTT.

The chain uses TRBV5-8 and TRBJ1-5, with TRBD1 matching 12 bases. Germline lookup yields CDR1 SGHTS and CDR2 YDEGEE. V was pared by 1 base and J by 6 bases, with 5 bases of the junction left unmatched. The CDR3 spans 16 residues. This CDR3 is CASSLSGQGAGQPQHF. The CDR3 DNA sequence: TGTGCCAGCAGCTTGTCGGGACAGGGGGCGGGTCAGCCCCAGCATTTT.

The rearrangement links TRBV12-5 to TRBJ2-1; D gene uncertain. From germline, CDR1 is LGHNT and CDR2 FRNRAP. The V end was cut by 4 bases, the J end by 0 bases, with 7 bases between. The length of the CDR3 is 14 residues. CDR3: CASGSASSYNEQFF. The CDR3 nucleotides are TGTGCTAGTGGTTCAGCGAGCTCCTACAATGAGCAGTTCTTC.

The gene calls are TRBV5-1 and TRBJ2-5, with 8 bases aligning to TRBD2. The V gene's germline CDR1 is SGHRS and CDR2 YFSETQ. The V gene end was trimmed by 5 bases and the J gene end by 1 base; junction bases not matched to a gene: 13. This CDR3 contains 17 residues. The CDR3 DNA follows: TGCGCCAGCAGATTCGAAGTCGGGGGGGGCTCCCAAGAGACCCAGTACTTC. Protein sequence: CASRFEVGGGSQETQYF.

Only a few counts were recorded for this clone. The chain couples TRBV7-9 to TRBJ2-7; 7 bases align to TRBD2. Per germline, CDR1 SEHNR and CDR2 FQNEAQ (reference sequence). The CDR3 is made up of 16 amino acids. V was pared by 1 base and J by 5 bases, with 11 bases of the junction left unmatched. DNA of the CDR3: TGTGCCAGCAGCTTAGGATTTGCGGGAGTGTTCGACGAGCAGTACTTC. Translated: CASSLGFAGVFDEQYF.

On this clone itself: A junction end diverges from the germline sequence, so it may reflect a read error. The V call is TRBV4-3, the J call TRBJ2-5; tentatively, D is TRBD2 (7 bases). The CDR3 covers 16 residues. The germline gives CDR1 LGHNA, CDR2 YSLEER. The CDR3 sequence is CASSQDRGANQGTQYF. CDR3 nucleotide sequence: TGCGCCAGCAGCCAAGATCGGGGGGCGAACCAAGGGACCCAGTACTTC.

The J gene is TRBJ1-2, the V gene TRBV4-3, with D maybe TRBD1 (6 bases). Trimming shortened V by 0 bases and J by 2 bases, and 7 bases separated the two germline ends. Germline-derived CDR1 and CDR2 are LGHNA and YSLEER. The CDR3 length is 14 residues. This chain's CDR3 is CASSQDTGNYGYTF. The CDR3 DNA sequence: TGCGCCAGCAGCCAAGATACAGGGAACTATGGCTACACCTTC.

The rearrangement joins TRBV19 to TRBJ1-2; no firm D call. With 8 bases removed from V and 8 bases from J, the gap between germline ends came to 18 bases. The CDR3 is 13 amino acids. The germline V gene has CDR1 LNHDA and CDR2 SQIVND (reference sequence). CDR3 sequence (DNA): TGTGCCAGTGGGAGGCCCGGCACCGGCGGCTACACCTTC. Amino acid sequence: CASGRPGTGGYTF.